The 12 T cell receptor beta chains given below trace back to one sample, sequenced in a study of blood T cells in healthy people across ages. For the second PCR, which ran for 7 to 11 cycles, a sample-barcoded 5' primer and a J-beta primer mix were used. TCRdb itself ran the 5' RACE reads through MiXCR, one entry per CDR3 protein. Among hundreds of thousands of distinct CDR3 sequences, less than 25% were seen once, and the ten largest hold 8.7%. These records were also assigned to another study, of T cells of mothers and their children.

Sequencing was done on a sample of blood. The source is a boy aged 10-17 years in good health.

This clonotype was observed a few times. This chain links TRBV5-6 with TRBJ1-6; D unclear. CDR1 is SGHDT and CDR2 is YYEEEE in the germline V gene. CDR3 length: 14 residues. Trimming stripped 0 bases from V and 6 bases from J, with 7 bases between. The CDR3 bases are TGTGCCAGCAGCTTGGGGTTTGGTAATTCACCCCTCCACTTT. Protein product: CASSLGFGNSPLHF.

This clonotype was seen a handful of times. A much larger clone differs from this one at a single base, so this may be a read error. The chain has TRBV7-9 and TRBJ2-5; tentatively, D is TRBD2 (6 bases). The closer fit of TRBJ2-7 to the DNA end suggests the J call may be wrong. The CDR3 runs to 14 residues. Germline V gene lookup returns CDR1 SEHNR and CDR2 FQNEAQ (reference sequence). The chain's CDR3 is CASSARDFPYEQYF. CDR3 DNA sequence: TGTGCCAGCAGCGCCCGGGACTTCCCCTACGAGCAGTACTTC.

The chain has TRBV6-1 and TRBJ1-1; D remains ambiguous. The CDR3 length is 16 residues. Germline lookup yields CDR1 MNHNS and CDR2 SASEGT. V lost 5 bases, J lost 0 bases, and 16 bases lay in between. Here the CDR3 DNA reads TGTGCCAGCAGTAAAAACCGCGGATATTTGAACACTGAAGCTTTCTTT. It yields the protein CASSKNRGYLNTEAFF.

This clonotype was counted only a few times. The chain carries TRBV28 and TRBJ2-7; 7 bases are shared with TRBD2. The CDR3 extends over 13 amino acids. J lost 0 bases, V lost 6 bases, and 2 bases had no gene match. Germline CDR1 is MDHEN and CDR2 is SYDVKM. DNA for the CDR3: TGTGCCAGCAGGCTAGCGGTCTCCTACGAGCAGTACTTC. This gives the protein CASRLAVSYEQYF.

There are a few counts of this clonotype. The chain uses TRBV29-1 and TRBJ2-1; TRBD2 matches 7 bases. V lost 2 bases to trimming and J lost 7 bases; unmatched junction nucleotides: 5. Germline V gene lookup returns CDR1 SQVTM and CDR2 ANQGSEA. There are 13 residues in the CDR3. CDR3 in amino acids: CSVESWGGNEQFF. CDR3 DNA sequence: TGCAGCGTTGAATCCTGGGGGGGTAATGAGCAGTTCTTC.

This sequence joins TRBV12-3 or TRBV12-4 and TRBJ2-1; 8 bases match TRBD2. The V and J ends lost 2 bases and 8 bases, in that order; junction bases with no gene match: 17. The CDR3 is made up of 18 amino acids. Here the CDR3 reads CASSLPLTSAPSWDEQFF. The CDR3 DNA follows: TGTGCCAGCAGTTTACCTTTGACTAGCGCACCATCTTGGGATGAGCAGTTCTTC.

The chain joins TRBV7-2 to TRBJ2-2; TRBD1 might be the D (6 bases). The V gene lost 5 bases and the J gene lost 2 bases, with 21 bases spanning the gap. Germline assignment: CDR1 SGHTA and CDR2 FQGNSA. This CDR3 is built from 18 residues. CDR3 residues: CASSGPTGLPLNTGELFF. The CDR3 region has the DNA TGTGCCAGCAGCGGGCCGACAGGCTTACCACTAAACACCGGGGAGCTGTTTTTT. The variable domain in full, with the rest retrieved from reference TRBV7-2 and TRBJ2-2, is GAGVSQSPSNKVTEKGKDVELRCDPISGHTALYWYRQSLGQGLEFLIYFQGNSAPDKSGLPSDRFSAERTGGSVSTLTIQRTQQEDSAVYLCASSGPTGLPLNTGELFFGEGSRLTVL.

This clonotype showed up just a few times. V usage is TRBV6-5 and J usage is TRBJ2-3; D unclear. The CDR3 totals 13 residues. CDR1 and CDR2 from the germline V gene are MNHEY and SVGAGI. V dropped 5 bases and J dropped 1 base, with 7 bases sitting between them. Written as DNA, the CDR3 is TGTGCCAGCAGTAAGTCAGGCACAGATACGCAGTATTTT. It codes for CASSKSGTDTQYF.

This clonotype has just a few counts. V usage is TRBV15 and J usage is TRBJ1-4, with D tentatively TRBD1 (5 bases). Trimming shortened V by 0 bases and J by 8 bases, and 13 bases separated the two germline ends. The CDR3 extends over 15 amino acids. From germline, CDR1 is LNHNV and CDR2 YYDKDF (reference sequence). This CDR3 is CATSRDTGEGEKLFF. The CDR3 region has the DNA TGTGCCACCAGCAGAGACACGGGGGAGGGAGAAAAACTGTTTTTT. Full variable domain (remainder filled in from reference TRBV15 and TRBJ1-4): DAMVIQNPRYQVTQFGKPVTLSCSQTLNHNVMYWYQQKSSQAPKLLFHYYDKDFNNEADTPDNFQSRRPNTSFCFLDIRSPGLGDTAMYLCATSRDTGEGEKLFFGSGTQLSVL.

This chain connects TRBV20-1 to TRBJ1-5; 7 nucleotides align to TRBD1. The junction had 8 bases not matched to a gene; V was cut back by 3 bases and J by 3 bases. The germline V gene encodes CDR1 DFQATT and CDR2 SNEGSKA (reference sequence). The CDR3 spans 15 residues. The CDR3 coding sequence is TGCAGTGCTAGGGTAGGGGGCGGCGTCAATCAGCCCCAGCATTTT. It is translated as CSARVGGGVNQPQHF.

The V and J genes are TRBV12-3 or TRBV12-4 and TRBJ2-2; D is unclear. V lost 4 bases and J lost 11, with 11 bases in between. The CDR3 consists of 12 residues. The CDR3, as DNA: TGTGCCAGCAGTTCCTACCTCCCCGAGCTGTTTTTT. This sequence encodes CASSSYLPELFF.

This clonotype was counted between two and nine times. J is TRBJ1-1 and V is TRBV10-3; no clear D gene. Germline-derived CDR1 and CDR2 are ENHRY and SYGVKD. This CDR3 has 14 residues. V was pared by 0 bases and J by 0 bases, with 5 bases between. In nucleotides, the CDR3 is TGTGCCATCAGTGAGTCCGGCATGAACACTGAAGCTTTCTTT. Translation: CAISESGMNTEAFF.